This T cell receptor (beta chain) was documented in a study of blood T cell repertoires in COVID-19. Whole-study context: The United States, Italy and Spain supplied acute and convalescent COVID-19 samples. T cells, B-cell-depleted T cells, or PBMCs provided the cDNA or gDNA that served as material.

V shed 8 bases, J shed 3 bases, and the junction held 4 bases outside the gene matches. CDR3 length: 14 residues. The germline V gene encodes CDR1 LGHDT and CDR2 YNNKEL (reference sequence). Method: immunoSEQ multiplex PCR; TCRdb's copy keeps in-frame clones and lacks some. Counted here are around 620,000 clones, about 90% occurring once; the ten biggest clones make up roughly 0.25%. The sample comprised peripheral blood. The origin of this receptor is a woman under 30 with acute or convalescent COVID-19. The J gene is TRBJ2-2, the V gene TRBV3-1 (or the pseudogene TRBV3-2); 9 nucleotides align to TRBD1. DNA of the CDR3: TGTGCCAGCGGACGGACAGGGGACACCGGGGAGCTGTTTTTT. Translating gives CASGRTGDTGELFF.